A selection of T cell receptor beta chains follows, all from one sample in a study of beta chain features in type 1 diabetes. Sequencing was performed with immunoSEQ multiplex PCR; in TCRdb, only in-frame clones are kept and a portion is missing. The sample has 160,000 or so clones; approximately 8.4% are singletons. The sequencing input was central memory CD4+ T cells from blood. The receptors stem from a woman between 18 and 30 years old in good health. Each CDR3 is given with its conserved first and last residue. A D gene is named only where the DNA matches it firmly. Only part of the rows carry a size: once, few, many, or a class if the clone is expanded.

d_call: TRBD2
v_call: TRBV5-1
cdr3_length: 17
j_call: TRBJ2-3
clone_size: few
cdr3_nt: TGCGCCAGCAGCTCCGAAACTAGCGGGATATCCACAGATACGCAGTATTTT
cdr3_aa: CASSSETSGISTDTQYF

d_call: -
v_call: TRBV7-9
cdr3_length: 12
j_call: TRBJ1-5
clone_size: -
cdr3_nt: TGTGCCAGCAGCTTAGCGGAGGAGCCCCAGCATTTT
cdr3_aa: CASSLAEEPQHF

d_call: TRBD1
v_call: TRBV5-1
cdr3_length: 16
j_call: TRBJ2-3
clone_size: -
cdr3_nt: TGCGCCAGCAGCTACCCCGGGACAGGGGGCGCAGATACGCAGTATTTT
cdr3_aa: CASSYPGTGGADTQYF

d_call: -
v_call: TRBV5-5
cdr3_length: 15
j_call: TRBJ2-3
clone_size: -
cdr3_nt: TGTGCCAGCAGCTTGTCCGGAGACTACACAGATACGCAGTATTTT
cdr3_aa: CASSLSGDYTDTQYF

d_call: -
v_call: TRBV7-3
cdr3_length: 15
j_call: TRBJ2-6
clone_size: few
cdr3_nt: TGTGCCAGCAGCTTACGGCAGGCTGGGGCCAACGTCCTGACTTTC
cdr3_aa: CASSLRQAGANVLTF

d_call: TRBD1
v_call: TRBV6-5
cdr3_length: 15
j_call: TRBJ1-6
clone_size: -
cdr3_nt: TGTGCCAGCAGTTATGGGACAGCCTCCAATTCACCCCTCCACTTT
cdr3_aa: CASSYGTASNSPLHF

d_call: -
v_call: TRBV9
cdr3_length: 14
j_call: TRBJ1-2
clone_size: few
cdr3_nt: TGTGCCAGCAGCGACACAGTCTCGGACTATGGCTACACCTTC
cdr3_aa: CASSDTVSDYGYTF

d_call: -
v_call: TRBV6-1
cdr3_length: 14
j_call: TRBJ2-2
clone_size: -
cdr3_nt: TGTGCCAGCAGTGTAATCCCGGCGGACGGGGAGCTGTTTTTT
cdr3_aa: CASSVIPADGELFF

d_call: -
v_call: TRBV7-9
cdr3_length: 14
j_call: TRBJ2-7
clone_size: few
cdr3_nt: TGTGCCAGCAGCTCGAGCGGTCGCGGGTACGAGCAGTACTTC
cdr3_aa: CASSSSGRGYEQYF

d_call: -
v_call: TRBV18
cdr3_length: 13
j_call: TRBJ2-7
clone_size: -
cdr3_nt: TGTGCCAGCTCACCACCGACAGTCTACGAGCAGTACTTC
cdr3_aa: CASSPPTVYEQYF

d_call: -
v_call: TRBV2
cdr3_length: 14
j_call: TRBJ2-7
clone_size: -
cdr3_nt: TGTGCCAGCAGGAAGGTAGCGGCGGAATACGAGCAGTACTTC
cdr3_aa: CASRKVAAEYEQYF

d_call: -
v_call: TRBV23-1
cdr3_length: 13
j_call: TRBJ2-7
clone_size: few
cdr3_nt: TGCGCCAGCCCCTCACGTGGGCCCTACGAGCAGTACTTC
cdr3_aa: CASPSRGPYEQYF

d_call: TRBD2
v_call: TRBV5-1
cdr3_length: 15
j_call: TRBJ2-3
clone_size: -
cdr3_nt: TGCGCCAGCAGCTTGGGACTAGCTAGCACAGATACGCAGTATTTT
cdr3_aa: CASSLGLASTDTQYF